Listed below are T cell receptor beta chains from one sample, sequenced in a study of blood T cell repertoires in COVID-19. Only in-frame clones appear in the TCRdb table, and some are missing; sequencing was by immunoSEQ multiplex PCR. The data show tens of thousands of clones, roughly 90% seen once. The sample consisted of peripheral blood. These receptors all come from a woman aged 80 or older with active or convalescent COVID-19. The CDR3 runs from the conserved cysteine through the conserved F or W. A D gene is named only where the DNA matches it firmly. Clone size is shown for a subset of rows, as once, few, many or a class of expanded clone.

v_call	clone_size	d_call	j_call	cdr3_aa
TRBV5-1	-	-	TRBJ2-2	CASSLNTNTGELFF
TRBV14	-	TRBD1	TRBJ1-2	CASSHVETGEGYGYTF
TRBV4-3	-	TRBD1	TRBJ1-6	CASSQDVGTGEAPNSPLHF
TRBV18	once	-	TRBJ2-3	CASSPQGLDTQYF
TRBV3-1/TRBV3-2	-	-	TRBJ1-1	CASSQNGVNGINTEAFF
TRBV7-7	-	TRBD2	TRBJ2-3	CASSSGAGVADTQYF
TRBV6-5	-	TRBD1	TRBJ2-5	CASRATGGLETQYF
TRBV7-8	-	TRBD1	TRBJ2-2	CASSLVGQVGNTGELFF
TRBV6-6	-	TRBD2	TRBJ2-1	CASSSTSGRNEQFF
TRBV5-1	-	-	TRBJ2-7	CASSLDQGTYEQYF
TRBV11-2	-	-	TRBJ1-5	CASSSRGNQPQHF
TRBV19	-	-	TRBJ1-5	CASSTGGRSNQPQHF
TRBV3-1/TRBV3-2	-	-	TRBJ1-1	CASSPGGGNTEAFF
TRBV28	-	-	TRBJ2-3	CASSLLTDTQYF
TRBV19	-	-	TRBJ2-2	CASSIPRGGGSNIGELFF
TRBV19	-	-	TRBJ2-3	CASSPPVREGLRRDTQYF
TRBV9	-	-	TRBJ2-2	CASSVTSNTGELFF
TRBV7-2	-	-	TRBJ1-1	CASSLSGSDTEAFF
TRBV3-1/TRBV3-2	-	TRBD1	TRBJ1-2	CASSQRWRQGYGYTF
TRBV15	-	-	TRBJ2-5	CATSRALAETQYF
TRBV5-4	-	-	TRBJ1-1	CASSSEPTEAFF
TRBV14	-	TRBD1	TRBJ2-5	CASSQGDRQETQYF
TRBV6-5	-	-	TRBJ1-1	CASSYSRNTEAFF
TRBV5-1	-	TRBD1	TRBJ2-5	CASSADRGQETQYF
TRBV14	-	TRBD1	TRBJ2-7	CASSQHTGVTNIEQYF
TRBV28	-	-	TRBJ1-2	CASSFLGSYGYTF
TRBV28	-	-	TRBJ2-7	CASSNYEQYF
TRBV6-5	-	TRBD1	TRBJ2-7	CASSYSTGGYEQYF
TRBV18	-	-	TRBJ2-5	CASSPISAGLETQYF
TRBV4-1	-	-	TRBJ2-3	CASSQDKGGTDTQYF
TRBV28	-	-	TRBJ2-7	CASTKDFSYEQYF
TRBV24-1	-	-	TRBJ1-5	CATSVNSNQPQHF
TRBV14	-	TRBD1	TRBJ2-2	CASSQRTGLNTGELFF
TRBV19	-	TRBD1	TRBJ1-2	CASQNRGQGLSYGYTF
TRBV28	-	TRBD1	TRBJ1-1	CASSFGTGFTEAFF
TRBV2	-	-	TRBJ2-1	CASSVLIEQFF
TRBV29-1	-	-	TRBJ2-1	CSVGGRANNEQFF
TRBV7-8	-	-	TRBJ2-1	CASSLVLNEQFF
TRBV12-3/TRBV12-4	-	-	TRBJ1-5	CASSPTNQPQHF
TRBV27	-	TRBD1	TRBJ2-5	CASSAPGQGRETQYF
TRBV19	-	-	TRBJ1-5	CASSIRSGNQPQHF
TRBV19	once	-	TRBJ2-3	CATNPRGYHRDTQYF
TRBV15	-	-	TRBJ1-4	CATSGGQDEKLFF
TRBV9	-	TRBD1	TRBJ1-2	CASSGPDRVWYGYTF
TRBV5-1	-	-	TRBJ1-2	CASSLGQGVHYGYTF
TRBV3-1/TRBV3-2	-	TRBD2	TRBJ2-1	CASSQEPGTRGDNEQFF
TRBV5-4	-	TRBD2	TRBJ2-2	CASSRSGIVGGELFF
TRBV28	-	TRBD2	TRBJ2-2	CASSLWGLADGELFF
TRBV28	-	-	TRBJ1-1	CASRGRGDTEAFF
TRBV7-8	-	TRBD1	TRBJ2-5	CASSSRDSQETQYF
TRBV19	-	TRBD2	TRBJ2-3	CASSWTSGPSTDTQYF
TRBV6-2/TRBV6-3	-	TRBD2	TRBJ2-1	CASSHNLAEILLSYNEQFF
TRBV5-4	-	-	TRBJ2-5	CASSLGGSQETQYF
TRBV5-1	-	TRBD2	TRBJ2-1	CASSLGLADYNEQFF